A single sample gave rise to the 27 T cell receptor beta chains below, sequenced in a study of OX40 agonist ivuxolimab in advanced cancers. Assay used: immunoSEQ multiplex PCR; TCRdb lists only in-frame clones, some missing. The data show 45,000 to 70,000 clones, 85% to 90% seen once. Sequenced here: CD4+ or CD8+ T cells sorted from blood, sampled in a trial of the OX40 agonist ivuxolimab. Receptor source: an adult with an advanced solid tumor such as melanoma, head and neck, liver or kidney cancer.

The gene calls are TRBV7-8 and TRBJ1-5; maybe TRBD1 (5 bases). CDR1 SGHVS and CDR2 FQNEAQ come from the germline V gene. CDR3 length: 13 residues. V was pared by 6 bases and J by 7 bases, with 13 bases between. CDR3 sequence reads: CASRGQAGQPQHF. The CDR3 coding sequence is TGTGCCAGCAGGGGGCAGGCCGGACAGCCCCAGCATTTT.

This chain links TRBV4-2 with TRBJ2-7, with D possibly matching TRBD2 (5 bases). Germline V gene sequence: CDR1 LGHNA, CDR2 YNFKEQ. The length of the CDR3 is 14 residues. V gave up 0 bases and J gave up 3 bases, with 9 bases separating them. Written as DNA, the CDR3 is TGTGCCAGCAGCCAAGATCAAGCGGTCTACGAGCAGTACTTC. This codes for CASSQDQAVYEQYF.

The rearrangement joins TRBV19 to TRBJ1-1, with D uncertain. Germline assignment: CDR1 LNHDA and CDR2 SQIVND (reference sequence). The germline V and J ends were trimmed by 1 base and 1 base, with 10 bases remaining between them. CDR3 size: 15 residues. CDR3 residues: CASSIGLARNTEAFF. The CDR3 nucleotides read TGTGCCAGTAGTATAGGGTTAGCACGGAACACTGAAGCTTTCTTT.

The V gene is TRBV5-1, the J gene TRBJ2-5; D remains ambiguous. The CDR3 is 13 amino acids. Germline CDR1 reads SGHRS; CDR2 reads YFSETQ. The germline V and J ends were trimmed by 4 bases and 4 bases, with 11 bases remaining between them. The CDR3 spells CASSPRKLETQYF. The DNA of the CDR3 is TGCGCCAGCAGCCCCCGGAAATTAGAGACCCAGTACTTC.

J is TRBJ2-5 and V is TRBV19, with 7 bases that match TRBD1. The CDR3 is made up of 14 amino acids. Trimming took 5 bases from V and 3 from J; bases not matched to a gene: 6. Germline V gene sequence: CDR1 LNHDA, CDR2 SQIVND (reference sequence). The chain's CDR3 is CASSFRDRKETQYF. CDR3 nucleotide sequence: TGTGCCAGTAGTTTCCGGGACAGAAAAGAGACCCAGTACTTC. Full variable domain (outside the CDR3, taken from reference TRBV19 and TRBJ2-5): DGGITQSPKYLFRKEGQNVTLSCEQNLNHDAMYWYRQDPGQGLRLIYYSQIVNDFQKGDIAEGYSVSREKKESFPLTVTSAQKNPTAFYLCASSFRDRKETQYFGPGTRLLVL.

This clone occurred once. The chain couples TRBV5-1 to TRBJ2-2, with no clear D. Trimming removed 1 base from V and 1 base from J, with 11 bases in between. CDR1 and CDR2 (germline): SGHRS, YFSETQ. CDR3 length: 16 residues. As DNA, the CDR3 is TGCGCCAGCAGCTTGTCCCCTTTGGGGAACACCGGGGAGCTGTTTTTT. This gives the protein CASSLSPLGNTGELFF.

The CDR3 protein is CASSPGTATIKGYTF. CDR3 DNA: TGTGCCAGCTCACCAGGGACAGCAACTATAAAGGGCTACACCTTC. V and J are TRBV18 and TRBJ1-2; the match to TRBD1 covers 7 bases. With V trimmed by 2 bases and J by 8 bases, 11 bases remained unmatched. CDR3 length: 15 amino acids. Germline assignment: CDR1 KGHSH and CDR2 LQKENI.

V gene TRBV7-5 combines with J gene TRBJ2-3; the table's D call, TRBD2, was not checked against the DNA. TRBV7-5 is reported as a pseudogene. The CDR3 sequence is 17 residues long. The DNA for the CDR3 is TGTGTCAGAAGCCCCCCCACTAGCGGGGGGGCGGCAGATACGCAGTATTTT. Translation gives CVRSPPTSGGAADTQYF.

This clone appeared a few times. The V and J genes are TRBV19 and TRBJ1-1, with D hard to call. Germline-derived CDR1 and CDR2 are LNHDA and SQIVND (reference sequence). The CDR3 is 11 residues long. Trimming shortened V by 10 bases and J by 5 bases, and 11 bases separated the two germline ends. The CDR3 protein is CANFGVTEAFF. The CDR3 nucleotides read TGTGCCAATTTCGGGGTTACTGAAGCTTTCTTT. Full variable domain (rest looked up from reference TRBV19 and TRBJ1-1): DGGITQSPKYLFRKEGQNVTLSCEQNLNHDAMYWYRQDPGQGLRLIYYSQIVNDFQKGDIAEGYSVSREKKESFPLTVTSAQKNPTAFYLCANFGVTEAFFGQGTRLTVV.

V and J are TRBV5-8 and TRBJ2-3, with 8 nucleotides matching TRBD2. The junction had 7 bases not matched to a gene; V was cut back by 4 bases and J by 3 bases. Germline V gene data show CDR1 as SGHTS and CDR2 as YDEGEE. This CDR3 is built from 15 residues. The CDR3 DNA reads as TGTGCCAGCAGCACATCGGGGGGGATGACAGATACGCAGTATTTT. It yields the protein CASSTSGGMTDTQYF. Full variable domain (missing parts from reference TRBV5-8 and TRBJ2-3): EAGVTQSPTHLIKTRGQQATLRCSPISGHTSVYWYQQALGLGLQFLLWYDEGEERNRGNFPPRFSGRQFPNYSSELNVNALELEDSALYLCASSTSGGMTDTQYFGPGTRLTVL.

The chain links TRBV18 to TRBJ2-3; D is unclear. Looked up from germline, CDR1 is KGHSH and CDR2 is LQKENI. The CDR3 has 12 amino acids. Trimming cost V 4 bases and J 1 base, with 3 bases left between them. CDR3 region: CASSRGTDTQYF. CDR3 sequence (DNA): TGTGCCAGCTCACGAGGCACAGATACGCAGTATTTT.

The V and J genes are TRBV9 and TRBJ2-3; 9 bases fit TRBD2. Germline CDR1 and CDR2: SGDLS and YYNGEE. The CDR3 runs to 14 residues. The ends lost 4 bases at V and 1 base at J; junction bases unmatched: 1. CDR3 sequence: CASSLAGGTDTQYF. The CDR3 nucleotides are TGTGCCAGCAGCTTAGCGGGGGGCACAGATACGCAGTATTTT.

This chain joins TRBV15 and TRBJ2-7; 9 nucleotides line up with TRBD1. Germline V gives CDR1 LNHNV, CDR2 YYDKDF (reference sequence). CDR3 length: 17 residues. Trimming removed 0 bases from V and 4 bases from J; junction bases left unmatched: 10. CDR3 amino acids: CATSREGQGHLTYEQYF. In DNA form, the CDR3 reads TGTGCCACCAGCAGAGAGGGACAGGGCCACCTTACGTACGAGCAGTACTTC.

A single count supports this clone. The chain employs TRBV5-1 and TRBJ1-2; D gene uncertain. Germline loops: CDR1 SGHRS, CDR2 YFSETQ. V shed 3 bases and J shed 8 bases, with 17 bases lying between them. The CDR3 totals 14 residues. CDR3 in DNA: TGCGCCAGCAGCTCGTACGGTCCTACAGAGGGCTACACCTTC. Translating gives CASSSYGPTEGYTF.

The chain recombines TRBV7-2 with TRBJ2-3; D call uncertain. Germline V gene lookup returns CDR1 SGHTA and CDR2 FQGNSA. CDR3 length: 13 amino acids. The V end lost 5 bases, the J end lost 11 bases, and 17 bases lay between the germline ends. As DNA, the CDR3 is TGTGCCAGCAGCCCTTCTGGACCCCGAGAGCAGTATTTT. Translated: CASSPSGPREQYF.

The rearrangement uses TRBV7-6 and TRBJ2-1; D gene ambiguous. This CDR3 comprises 11 residues. Trimming removed 4 bases at V and 5 bases at J, with 3 bases between. Looked up from germline, CDR1 is SGHVS and CDR2 is FNYEAQ. For the CDR3, the DNA is TGTGCCAGCAGCTCTCACAATGAGCAGTTCTTC. Its protein product is CASSSHNEQFF. The variable domain in full, completed from reference TRBV7-6 and TRBJ2-1, reads GAGVSQSPRYKVTKRGQDVALRCDPISGHVSLYWYRQALGQGPEFLTYFNYEAQQDKSGLPNDRFSAERPEGSISTLTIQRTEQRDSAMYRCASSSHNEQFFGPGTRLTVL.

The sample holds a few counts of this clone. The genes are TRBV29-1 and TRBJ1-1; TRBD1 might be the D (5 bases). The CDR3 consists of 8 residues. Trimming took 7 bases from V and 13 from J, leaving 10 bases between them. CDR1 SQVTM and CDR2 ANQGSEA come from the germline V gene. In DNA form, the CDR3 reads TGCAGCGCCCCACAGGTTTTCTTT. This gives the protein CSAPQVFF.

The gene calls are TRBV5-1 and TRBJ1-3; possibly TRBD1 for D (5 bases). The CDR3 is made up of 17 amino acids. V was trimmed by 2 bases and J by 0 bases, leaving 15 bases between them. Germline lookup yields CDR1 SGHRS and CDR2 YFSETQ. The CDR3 loop is CASSFSGRSISGNTIYF. The CDR3, as DNA: TGCGCCAGCAGCTTTTCGGGACGGTCCATCTCTGGAAACACCATATATTTT.

The gene calls are TRBV2 and TRBJ2-2, with 11 bases lining up with TRBD2. Germline V lookup: CDR1 SNHLY, CDR2 FYNNEI. V lost 3 bases and J lost 8; bases outside the gene matches: 14. This CDR3 has 18 residues. In DNA form, the CDR3 reads TGTGCCAGCAGTGATCGGCTAGCGGGGGGCCCACTCATAGGGGAGCTGTTTTTT. Encoded protein: CASSDRLAGGPLIGELFF.

This chain joins TRBV30 and TRBJ2-5; 9 positions match TRBD2. CDR3 length: 15 amino acids. The ends lost 0 bases at V and 5 bases at J; junction bases unmatched: 7. Per germline, CDR1 GTSNPN and CDR2 SVGIG (reference sequence). The CDR3 nucleotides read TGTGCCTGGAGTGTTGGCGGGGGGGCCCGCGAGACCCAGTACTTC. This sequence encodes CAWSVGGGARETQYF.

V usage is TRBV7-6 and J usage is TRBJ1-4, with 10 bases that match TRBD1. The V gene's germline CDR1 is SGHVS and CDR2 FNYEAQ. V lost 4 bases, J lost 4 bases, and 3 bases stayed unmatched. The CDR3 runs to 15 residues. CDR3: CASSWGQGINEKLFF. In nucleotides, the CDR3 is TGTGCCAGCAGCTGGGGACAGGGGATTAATGAAAAACTGTTTTTT.

This chain connects TRBV9 to TRBJ2-7; D is uncertain. Germline loops: CDR1 SGDLS, CDR2 YYNGEE. Trimming removed 7 bases from V and 1 base from J, with 9 bases in between. The CDR3 is 12 residues long. The CDR3 is CASSPSSYEQYF. CDR3 bases: TGTGCCAGCTCCCCTAGTTCCTACGAGCAGTACTTC.

This clone was observed once. This rearrangement joins TRBV2 to TRBJ2-3; D ambiguous. This CDR3 spans 10 amino acids. Trimming took off 6 bases at V and 6 bases at J, with 4 bases between the two ends. CDR1 and CDR2 from the germline V gene are SNHLY and FYNNEI. The CDR3 is CASRQDTQYF. The CDR3 coding sequence is TGTGCCAGCAGACAGGATACGCAGTATTTT.

This chain uses TRBV7-9 with TRBJ1-1, with a weak D call TRBD1 (5 bases). The V and J ends lost 6 bases and 0 bases respectively, with 23 bases between them. CDR1 is SEHNR, CDR2 FQNEAQ, per germline (reference sequence). This CDR3 spans 18 amino acids. CDR3 sequence (DNA): TGTGCCAGCAGGGACTTTGGGGGGTCTAGAAGTTTGAACACTGAAGCTTTCTTT. Translated: CASRDFGGSRSLNTEAFF.

This chain uses TRBV14 with TRBJ1-2, with no clear D. Germline V gene sequence: CDR1 SGHDN, CDR2 FVKESK. Trimming shortened V by 1 base and J by 2 bases, and 2 bases separated the two germline ends. This CDR3 region has 12 residues. This CDR3 reads CASSQANYGYTF. As DNA, the CDR3 is TGTGCCAGCAGCCAAGCAAACTATGGCTACACCTTC.

The chain is built from TRBV12-5 and TRBJ2-7, with 7 bases lining up with TRBD1. The CDR3 has 14 amino acids. The germline V gene encodes CDR1 LGHNT and CDR2 FRNRAP. V was clipped by 1 base and J by 5 bases; unmatched bases: 5. The CDR3 DNA is TGTGCTAGTGGTTTGGGACAGGGAAGTAACGAGCAGTACTTC. Amino acid sequence: CASGLGQGSNEQYF.

The CDR3 is CASSFLLGNYGYTF. The CDR3 bases are TGTGCCAGCAGTTTTCTACTGGGAAACTATGGCTACACCTTC. The chain is built from TRBV28 and TRBJ1-2; D gene uncertain. Germline values: CDR1 MDHEN, CDR2 SYDVKM. CDR3 length equals 14 residues. With 3 bases removed from V and 2 bases from J, the gap between germline ends came to 10 bases.